This is a list of T cell receptor beta chains from one sample in a study of cytomegalovirus exposure and HLA in healthy donors. Sequencing was performed with immunoSEQ multiplex PCR; in TCRdb, only in-frame clones are kept and a portion is missing. Of approximately 32,000 clones listed, roughly four fifths are singletons. Input material: PBMCs. The receptors stem from a young woman in good health and CMV-seropositive. Each CDR3 is given with its conserved first and last residue. A D gene is named only where the DNA matches it firmly. Rows may omit the clone size; those that give it use once, few, many or a size class.

NA	TRBV20-1	TRBJ2-4	TRBD2	CSASVGGPLYF	TGCAGTGCTAGTGTGGGAGGGCCGCTGTACTTC
NA	TRBV5-1	TRBJ2-3	NA	CASSSRGFTDTQYF	TGCGCCAGCAGCTCCAGGGGTTTCACAGATACGCAGTATTTT
NA	TRBV30	TRBJ1-5	TRBD1	CAWRGTGGNQPQHF	TGTGCCTGGAGAGGGACAGGTGGCAATCAGCCCCAGCATTTT
NA	TRBV5-1	TRBJ1-2	NA	CASSLGGQNYGYTF	TGCGCCAGCAGCTTGGGAGGACAGAACTATGGCTACACCTTC
few	TRBV28	TRBJ1-2	NA	CASSLKLIYGYTF	TGTGCCAGCAGTTTAAAACTGATCTATGGCTACACCTTC
NA	TRBV19	TRBJ1-5	NA	CASSMGGGRNQPQHF	TGTGCCAGTAGTATGGGAGGGGGGAGAAATCAGCCCCAGCATTTT
NA	TRBV7-9	TRBJ2-1	TRBD2	CASSRAGANNEQFF	TGTGCCAGCAGCCGAGCGGGGGCTAACAATGAGCAGTTCTTC
NA	TRBV30	TRBJ1-5	NA	CAWSKGQVPQPQHF	TGTGCCTGGAGTAAAGGTCAGGTGCCTCAGCCCCAGCATTTT
NA	TRBV21-1	TRBJ2-2	NA	CASSASGTGGLTGELFF	TGTGCCAGCAGCGCATCCGGGACAGGGGGTCTCACCGGGGAGCTGTTTTTT
few	TRBV29-1	TRBJ1-2	TRBD1	CSVPGQYGYTF	TGCAGCGTCCCGGGACAGTATGGCTACACCTTC
NA	TRBV7-9	TRBJ2-2	TRBD2	CASSLAGGYTGELFF	TGTGCCAGCAGCTTAGCGGGAGGGTACACCGGGGAGCTGTTTTTT
NA	TRBV6-1	TRBJ2-7	TRBD1	CASIPGTGWVSEQYF	TGTGCCAGCATCCCCGGGACAGGTTGGGTGAGTGAGCAGTACTTC
NA	TRBV28	TRBJ2-1	NA	CASSPPGEQFF	TGTGCCAGCAGTCCCCCGGGGGAGCAGTTCTTC
NA	TRBV6-6	TRBJ1-2	TRBD1	CASRGQGTYGYPF	TGTGCCAGCAGGGGACAGGGCACGTATGGCTACCCCTTC
NA	TRBV5-1	TRBJ1-2	NA	CASSLVGSADGYTF	TGCGCCAGCAGCTTGGTGGGGTCAGCGGATGGCTACACCTTC
NA	TRBV9	TRBJ2-1	TRBD2	CASSSYGGVGGSYNEQFF	TGTGCCAGCAGCTCATATGGGGGGGTGGGAGGTTCATACAATGAGCAGTTCTTC
NA	TRBV5-1	TRBJ2-6	NA	CASSPLAGSSGANVLTF	TGCGCCAGCAGCCCCTTGGCCGGGAGCTCTGGGGCCAACGTCCTGACTTTC
NA	TRBV5-5	TRBJ2-3	TRBD2	CASLGLAGELPSDTQYF	TGTGCCAGCTTGGGACTAGCGGGAGAACTCCCGTCAGATACGCAGTATTTT
NA	TRBV11-3	TRBJ2-1	TRBD2	CASSLDQGGTSGVYNEQFF	TGTGCCAGCAGCTTAGATCAGGGGGGGACTAGCGGGGTGTACAATGAGCAGTTCTTC
NA	TRBV7-9	TRBJ1-4	NA	CSSSSKSGRGEKLFF	TGTTCCAGCAGCTCGAAATCAGGGAGGGGGGAAAAACTGTTTTTT
NA	TRBV30	TRBJ1-2	NA	CAWSYGNYGYTF	TGTGCCTGGAGTTACGGTAACTATGGCTACACCTTC
NA	TRBV4-1	TRBJ1-5	TRBD1	CASSQDFGTGGYQPQHF	TGCGCCAGCAGCCAAGATTTTGGGACAGGGGGATATCAGCCCCAGCATTTT
once	TRBV14	TRBJ1-2	NA	CASSQAGSNYGYTF	TGTGCCAGCAGCCAAGCAGGGTCTAACTATGGCTACACCTTC
NA	TRBV14	TRBJ2-1	TRBD1	CASSQGGQPVYNEQFF	TGTGCCAGCAGCCAAGGGGGACAGCCAGTATACAATGAGCAGTTCTTC
NA	TRBV30	TRBJ2-5	TRBD1	CAWTALDRDGETQYF	TGTGCCTGGACCGCTCTGGACAGGGATGGAGAGACCCAGTACTTC
NA	TRBV9	TRBJ2-3	NA	CASSQGYSTDTQYF	TGTGCCAGCAGCCAGGGGTATAGCACAGATACGCAGTATTTT
NA	TRBV11-2	TRBJ2-7	NA	CASSLGQGGYEQYF	TGTGCCAGCAGCTTAGGCCAGGGGGGTTACGAGCAGTACTTC
NA	TRBV7-9	TRBJ1-2	TRBD1	CSSSAGTESLDYGYTF	TGTTCCAGCAGTGCCGGGACAGAGTCTCTAGACTATGGCTACACCTTC
NA	TRBV5-6	TRBJ2-1	TRBD1	CASSGTGIGNEQFF	TGTGCCAGCAGCGGGACAGGTATCGGCAATGAGCAGTTCTTC
NA	TRBV30	TRBJ2-7	TRBD1	CAWSRDRGTYEQYF	TGTGCCTGGTCCCGGGACAGGGGAACCTACGAGCAGTACTTC
NA	TRBV9	TRBJ1-2	TRBD1	CASSANNRDRGGYTF	TGTGCCAGCAGCGCGAATAACCGGGACAGGGGGGGCTACACCTTC
NA	TRBV2	TRBJ2-7	NA	CASSESRGHEQYF	TGTGCCAGCAGTGAAAGCAGGGGCCACGAGCAGTACTTC
few	TRBV6-5	TRBJ2-7	NA	CASSYSSGQAYEQYF	TGTGCCAGCAGTTATAGTAGTGGACAAGCCTACGAGCAGTACTTC